This TCR beta chain was found in a study of blood T cell repertoires in COVID-19. Background on the study: Sites in the United States, Italy and Spain provided acute and convalescent COVID-19 samples. The cDNA or gDNA used as material had been derived from T cells, B-cell-depleted T cells, or PBMCs.

This clone was detected once. Authors' data handling: How many nucleated cells were present was estimated from reference gene primer amplification. Sequencing was performed with immunoSEQ multiplex PCR; in TCRdb, only in-frame clones are kept and a portion is missing. The V and J calls and clone size are taken from that table; D and trimming were inferred from the DNA. Here the sample spans under 200,000 clones, roughly 87% being singletons. Germline lookup yields CDR1 SGHAT and CDR2 FQNNGV. The CDR3 runs to 16 residues. The germline V and J ends were trimmed by 1 base and 1 base, with 11 bases remaining between them.

This chain connects TRBV11-2 to TRBJ2-1; D might be TRBD2 (6 bases). The sequencing input was peripheral blood. This clonotype originated in a woman aged 55-70 years who had recovered from COVID-19. The CDR3 DNA sequence: TGTGCCAGCAGCTTAGGGGCGGGGCGGTCCTACAATGAGCAGTTCTTC. Translation: CASSLGAGRSYNEQFF.